A selection of T cell receptor beta chains follows, all from one sample in a study of shared clonotypes between healthy human individuals. Sequenced by immunoSEQ multiplex PCR; TCRdb stores in-frame clones only, minus some. The sample holds just over 2,000,000 clones; roughly 94% are singletons and the top ten take 0.85% to 1.3%. Sequenced sample: naive CD8+ T cells sorted from blood. The receptor source for this set is a man in his late teens or twenties in good health. CDR3s include the opening cysteine and the closing phenylalanine or tryptophan. A D gene is named only where the DNA matches it firmly. Expanded clones get a size class; other rows say once, few or many, or leave the size out.

>-|TRBV9|-|TRBJ2-2
TGTGCCAGCAGCGCCGGGACCACCGGGGAGCTGTTTTTT
CASSAGTTGELFF
>-|TRBV30|TRBD1|TRBJ2-7
TGTGCCTGCCGGGACAGGGCGAACGAGCAGTACTTC
CACRDRANEQYF
>-|TRBV27|-|TRBJ2-3
TGTGCCAGCAGCGGGACGGTGGCCATCGGCACAGATACGCAGTATTTT
CASSGTVAIGTDTQYF
>-|TRBV10-1|-|TRBJ1-1
TGCGCCAGCAGCGTGGGTTCTGGCACTGAAGCTTTCTTT
CASSVGSGTEAFF
>-|TRBV29-1|-|TRBJ2-7
TGCAGCGTTGTAGGTGGAGACTACGAGCAGTACTTC
CSVVGGDYEQYF
>-|TRBV19|TRBD1|TRBJ1-1
TGTGCCAGTACCACGTCGGGACAGGGGTGGACTGAAGCTTTCTTT
CASTTSGQGWTEAFF
>-|TRBV4-1|-|TRBJ2-3
TGCGCCAGCAGCCAATCTGGGAACCCAGATACGCAGTATTTT
CASSQSGNPDTQYF
>-|TRBV6-1|TRBD1|TRBJ1-2
TGTGCCAGCAGTGAAGGGACAGGGGGCGGCTATGGCTACACCTTC
CASSEGTGGGYGYTF
>-|TRBV6-1|-|TRBJ1-5
TGTGCCAGCAGTGAAGCGCCAGCTAGCAATCAGCCCCAGCATTTT
CASSEAPASNQPQHF
>-|TRBV4-1|-|TRBJ1-1
TGCGCCAGCAGCCAAGATCGAACGGGGGTGTACACTGAAGCTTTCTTT
CASSQDRTGVYTEAFF
>-|TRBV5-1|TRBD2|TRBJ2-1
TGCGCCAGCAGCTTCCTTGTAGCGGGAGAGTACAATGAGCAGTTCTTC
CASSFLVAGEYNEQFF
>-|TRBV6-1|-|TRBJ1-2
TGTGCCAGCAGCCCAGGGGAGGAGGGCTATGGCTACACCTTC
CASSPGEEGYGYTF
>once|TRBV20-1|-|TRBJ2-7
TGCAGTGCCCCTCAGGGTGACGAGCAGTACTTC
CSAPQGDEQYF
>-|TRBV6-6|-|TRBJ2-5
TGTGCCAGCAGTTACTCCACCCCACAAGAGACCCAGTACTTC
CASSYSTPQETQYF
>-|TRBV11-2|-|TRBJ2-1
TGTGCCAGCAGTAGACAGAGCTCCTACAATGAGCAGTTCTTC
CASSRQSSYNEQFF
>-|TRBV6-5|TRBD2|TRBJ2-7
TGTGCCAGCAGTACACGGGGGGGCGGCGAGCAGTACTTC
CASSTRGGGEQYF
>-|TRBV29-1|-|TRBJ2-2
TGCAGCGTTATGGGACAGAACACCGGGGAGCTGTTTTTT
CSVMGQNTGELFF
>-|TRBV4-1|-|TRBJ2-1
TGCGCCAGCAGCCCCCCTCCGGGAGAACCCTACAATGAGCAGTTCTTC
CASSPPPGEPYNEQFF
>-|TRBV5-4|TRBD1|TRBJ1-2
TGTGCCAGCAGCTTACAGGGGGCTGGCGGCTACACCTTC
CASSLQGAGGYTF
>few|TRBV27|-|TRBJ2-2
TGTGCCAGCAGTTTTTCTCTCACCGGGGAGCTGTTTTTT
CASSFSLTGELFF
>-|TRBV2|-|TRBJ2-1
TGTGCCAGCATGTACGGGGGCGCGAATGAGCAGTTCTTC
CASMYGGANEQFF
>-|TRBV21-1|-|TRBJ2-5
TGTGCCAGCAGCCCTCCCGGCAGGGGAGAGACCCAGTACTTC
CASSPPGRGETQYF
>-|TRBV5-1|-|TRBJ1-1
TGCGCCAGCAGCCAGGCCGACGTGACGGTGAACACTGAAGCTTTCTTT
CASSQADVTVNTEAFF
>-|TRBV27|-|TRBJ1-5
TGTGCCAGCAGTTTATCGGCCGGGGAGCGTGACCAGCCCCAGCATTTT
CASSLSAGERDQPQHF
>-|TRBV29-1|-|TRBJ2-3
TGCAGCGCCCTAGGGGGGGGAGACACAGATACGCAGTATTTT
CSALGGGDTDTQYF
>-|TRBV7-6|-|TRBJ2-5
TGTGCCAGCAGCCGAGAGGGGGAGACCCAGTACTTC
CASSREGETQYF
>-|TRBV27|TRBD1|TRBJ1-6
TGTGCCAGCAGTAAGACAGGGGGCACGACACCCCTCCACTTT
CASSKTGGTTPLHF
>-|TRBV10-2|-|TRBJ2-7
TGCGCCAGCAGTGATTCCGCGACAGGAATACACGAGCAGTACTTC
CASSDSATGIHEQYF
>-|TRBV7-9|-|TRBJ2-7
TGTGCCAGCAGCTTATTACCCTACGAGCAGTACTTC
CASSLLPYEQYF
>-|TRBV27|TRBD2|TRBJ2-7
TGTGCCAGCAGTTTTTCCCTTGGTAGCGGGAGTCACGAGCAGTACTTC
CASSFSLGSGSHEQYF
>-|TRBV19|-|TRBJ2-6
TGTGCCAGTACGCCTAGACCGAGGGGGGCCAACGTCCTGACTTTC
CASTPRPRGANVLTF
>-|TRBV27|TRBD1|TRBJ2-2
TGTGCCAGCAGCCCGGGACAGCTCACCGGGGAGCTGTTTTTT
CASSPGQLTGELFF
>-|TRBV25-1|-|TRBJ2-2
TGTGCCAGCAGTTGGCTAGCTGACAACACCGGGGAGCTGTTTTTT
CASSWLADNTGELFF
>-|TRBV14|TRBD2|TRBJ2-3
TGTGCCAGCAGCCAAGATGTTGGCGGGAGGGGAACAGATACGCAGTATTTT
CASSQDVGGRGTDTQYF
>-|TRBV9|TRBD2|TRBJ2-1
TGTGCCAGCAGCGTAGTGAGCGGGGTAATTGATGAGCAGTTCTTC
CASSVVSGVIDEQFF
>-|TRBV27|-|TRBJ2-5
TGTGCCAGCAGTTTTAGCAGGGGAGGTGGAGAGACCCAGTACTTC
CASSFSRGGGETQYF
>-|TRBV6-9|-|TRBJ1-6
TGTGCCAGCAGTTATTCGGTGTTTCCATTTCTTTCACCCCTCCACTTT
CASSYSVFPFLSPLHF
>-|TRBV6-6|TRBD2|TRBJ2-7
TGTGCCAGCAGTTACACTAGCGGGGGGTCCTACGAGCAGTACTTC
CASSYTSGGSYEQYF
>-|TRBV5-1|-|TRBJ2-7
TGCGCCAGCAGCTCGAAGGGACTTTACTACGAGCAGTACTTC
CASSSKGLYYEQYF
>once|TRBV28|-|TRBJ2-3
TGTGCCAGCAGTTTAGGGGACTTCACAGATACGCAGTATTTT
CASSLGDFTDTQYF
>-|TRBV6-1|-|TRBJ1-3
TGTGCCAGCAGTGAATATGCGGGAGCTCCTGGAAACACCATATATTTT
CASSEYAGAPGNTIYF
>-|TRBV4-1|TRBD2|TRBJ2-7
TGCGCCAGCAGCCAAGTAGAGCGGGAGATCTACGAGCAGTACTTC
CASSQVEREIYEQYF
>-|TRBV29-1|-|TRBJ2-7
TGCAGCGTTGAAACCGGGCTCGAGCAGTACTTC
CSVETGLEQYF
>-|TRBV4-1|-|TRBJ2-2
TGCGCCAGCAGCCAAGTACGGAACACCGGGGAGCTGTTTTTT
CASSQVRNTGELFF
>-|TRBV7-2|-|TRBJ2-2
TGTGCCAGCACCGAACGAAGGGACTTGTTAGGTTTCGGGGAGCTGTTTTTT
CASTERRDLLGFGELFF
>-|TRBV6-5|TRBD1|TRBJ2-3
TGTGCCACCCGGGACAGGAGAAAAGATACGCAGTATTTT
CATRDRRKDTQYF
>-|TRBV5-6|-|TRBJ1-4
TGTGCCAGCAGCTTGGACCCGGGACACCATGAGAATAATGAAAAACTGTTTTTT
CASSLDPGHHENNEKLFF
>-|TRBV4-1|-|TRBJ2-1
TGCGCCAGCAGCCAAGCGATGGGGACAAGAAGGCTAATCTTCTTC
CASSQAMGTRRLIFF
>-|TRBV7-6|-|TRBJ2-2
TGTGCCAGCAGCCCGGGGGACACCGGGGAGCTGTTTTTT
CASSPGDTGELFF
>-|TRBV27|-|TRBJ2-1
TGTGCCAGCAGTTTATCTCCCCAGGGAGGTGAGCAGTTCTTC
CASSLSPQGGEQFF
>-|TRBV4-3|TRBD1|TRBJ2-1
TGCGCCAGCAGCCAAGATTGGTTAACAGGGGGATACAATGAGCAGTTCTTC
CASSQDWLTGGYNEQFF
>-|TRBV9|TRBD1|TRBJ1-2
TGTGCCAGCGGCGACCTTGGGACAGGGGGATATGGCTACACCTTC
CASGDLGTGGYGYTF
>-|TRBV10-3|TRBD1|TRBJ1-5
TGTGCCATCAGTCTAGAGGGGGCGAATCAGCCCCAGCATTTT
CAISLEGANQPQHF
>-|TRBV4-1|-|TRBJ1-2
TGCGCCAGCAGCCCCCCCGGGCAGGCGGTTGACGGCTACACCTTC
CASSPPGQAVDGYTF
>-|TRBV6-5|TRBD1|TRBJ1-2
TGTGCCAGCAGTTCTTACCCGGGACCAGGGGGTGGCTACACCTTC
CASSSYPGPGGGYTF
>-|TRBV27|TRBD2|TRBJ2-7
TGTGCCAGCAGACTAGCGGGAAACTACGAGCAGTACTTC
CASRLAGNYEQYF